These 18 T cell receptor beta chains were sequenced from one sample in a study of T cell repertoires in cytomegalovirus infection. TCRdb recomputed calls from the reads with MiXCR, one row per CDR3 protein. The table shows 400,000 to 600,000 distinct CDR3 sequences, with about two fifths occurring only once. Antigen specificity for these receptors is unknown. Sample: cultured PBMCs, taken from culture after CMV antigen stimulation. The receptor source for this set is a human donor in good health (CMV status not recorded). Some clones in this sample may be carry-over from other donors' samples.

This clonotype was counted between two and nine times. The CDR3: CASSRNSGRGDTQYF. The CDR3 DNA reads as TGTGCCAGCAGCCGCAATAGCGGGAGGGGAGATACGCAGTATTTT. V and J are TRBV11-2 and TRBJ2-3, with TRBD2 matching 11 bases. The CDR3 runs 15 residues. The ends lost 5 bases at V and 5 bases at J; junction bases unmatched: 6. Germline CDR1 is SGHAT and CDR2 is FQNNGV.

The CDR3 DNA is TGTGCCAGCAGTTATACGGGAGCCGATGAGCAGTTCTTC. This codes for CASSYTGADEQFF. The chain is built from TRBV6-2 or TRBV6-3 and TRBJ2-1; a possible D gene is TRBD2 (6 bases). V lost 3 bases and J lost 8, with 11 bases in between. The germline V gene has CDR1 MNHEY and CDR2 SVGEGT. The CDR3 is 13 amino acids.

This chain uses TRBV28 with TRBJ1-2; D perhaps matches TRBD1 (6 bases). The germline V and J ends were trimmed by 4 bases and 8 bases, with 14 bases remaining between them. This CDR3 has 13 amino acids. CDR1 MDHEN and CDR2 SYDVKM come from the germline V gene. The CDR3 region has the DNA TGTGCCAGCAGTTATTGGGGGGGCAAGGGCTACACCTTC. As protein: CASSYWGGKGYTF.

This clonotype was detected only a few times. The rearrangement joins TRBV6-2 or TRBV6-3 to TRBJ2-3; D call uncertain. The V end lost 7 bases, the J end lost 0 bases, and 14 bases lay between the germline ends. Germline V lookup: CDR1 MNHEY, CDR2 SVGEGT. This CDR3 has 15 amino acids. The CDR3 sequence is CASTTIKDSTDTQYF. CDR3 in DNA: TGTGCCAGCACAACGATCAAGGACAGCACAGATACGCAGTATTTT.

The CDR3 bases are TGCAGTGCTGGTACAGGGGGCTGGGGTGGAGAGACCCAGTACTTC. Amino acids: CSAGTGGWGGETQYF. The V gene is TRBV20-1, the J gene TRBJ2-5; 9 nucleotides line up with TRBD1. CDR3 length: 15 residues. In germline, CDR1 is DFQATT, CDR2 SNEGSKA (reference sequence). With V trimmed by 5 bases and J by 4 bases, 11 bases remained unmatched.

This chain connects TRBV5-4 to TRBJ1-6; possible D gene TRBD1, 5 bases. V lost 3 bases, J lost 9 bases, and 16 bases lay in between. CDR3 length equals 15 residues. Per germline, CDR1 SGHNT and CDR2 YYREEE (reference sequence). The CDR3 region has the DNA TGTGCCAGCAGCTCAGGGACGGAGCCGTCTTCACCCCTCCACTTT. It encodes CASSSGTEPSSPLHF.

The sample holds a few counts of this clonotype. The chain combines TRBV12-3 or TRBV12-4 with TRBJ2-5, with 12 bases that match TRBD2. Unmatched junction bases numbered 11, after V lost 7 bases and J lost 5 bases. The CDR3 runs 16 residues. CDR3 loop: CASTSLLAGGRETQYF. The CDR3 DNA is TGTGCCAGCACTTCTCTACTAGCGGGGGGTAGGGAGACCCAGTACTTC.

This clonotype was observed a handful of times. The V call is TRBV20-1, the J call TRBJ1-6, with D unclear. The CDR3 totals 13 residues. The V end was cut by 4 bases, the J end by 7 bases, with 11 bases between. Germline lookup yields CDR1 DFQATT and CDR2 SNEGSKA (reference sequence). The CDR3 protein is CSATEGWNSPLHF. In DNA, the CDR3 is TGCAGTGCTACAGAGGGCTGGAATTCACCCCTCCACTTT.

The rearrangement uses TRBV7-6 and TRBJ2-5; 7 nucleotides line up with TRBD1. Germline V gene sequence: CDR1 SGHVS, CDR2 FNYEAQ. CDR3 size: 17 residues. V gave up 1 base and J gave up 5 bases; unmatched junction bases: 13. CDR3 nucleotide sequence: TGTGCCAGCAGCTTAGGTACCCCGGACAGGACCTCGGAGACCCAGTACTTC. Translated: CASSLGTPDRTSETQYF.

This clonotype was detected ten times or more. The V and J genes are TRBV7-2 and TRBJ2-1; D gene ambiguous. The CDR3 contains 15 residues. The germline CDR1 and CDR2 sequences are SGHTA and FQGNSA. Trimming took off 1 base at V and 0 bases at J, with 7 bases between the two ends. The CDR3 DNA reads TGTGCCAGCAGCTTAGGTTTTCGCTCCTACAATGAGCAGTTCTTC. This sequence encodes CASSLGFRSYNEQFF.

This chain connects TRBV15 to TRBJ2-2, with 8 bases matching TRBD2. After removal of 4 bases from V and 4 bases from J, the junction contained 8 bases not matched to a gene. The length of the CDR3 is 16 residues. Germline V gives CDR1 LNHNV, CDR2 YYDKDF (reference sequence). CDR3 residues: CATSTRGGRITGELFF. CDR3 DNA: TGTGCCACCAGCACGCGCGGGGGGCGAATCACCGGGGAGCTGTTTTTT.

In its sample, this clonotype was seen many times. The V call is TRBV7-2, the J call TRBJ1-2; perhaps TRBD1 as D (6 bases). CDR3 length: 15 amino acids. Trimming cost V 5 bases and J 6 bases, with 19 bases left between them. From germline, CDR1 is SGHTA and CDR2 FQGNSA. The CDR3, as DNA: TGTGCCAGCAGCAGAAACCGGGACACCAACAATGGCTACACCTTC. It translates to CASSRNRDTNNGYTF.

The chain recombines TRBV28 with TRBJ2-5; D is unclear. The V and J ends lost 5 bases and 7 bases respectively, with 17 bases between them. CDR1 and CDR2 (germline): MDHEN, SYDVKM. This CDR3 spans 14 amino acids. The CDR3 reads CASSPLFPRVTQYF. The CDR3 DNA is TGTGCCAGCAGTCCGTTGTTTCCCCGAGTGACCCAGTACTTC.

This clonotype was seen a few times. The chain couples TRBV11-3 to TRBJ2-2; 12 nucleotides match TRBD2. There are 16 residues in the CDR3. The junction had 6 bases not matched to a gene; V was cut back by 5 bases and J by 5 bases. Germline lookup yields CDR1 SGHNT and CDR2 YENEEA. The CDR3 sequence is CASSGLAGGRTGELFF. CDR3 nucleotide sequence: TGTGCCAGCAGCGGGCTAGCGGGAGGGAGGACCGGGGAGCTGTTTTTT. The whole variable domain, remainder taken from reference TRBV11-3 and TRBJ2-2, is EAGVVQSPRYKIIEKKQPVAFWCNPISGHNTLYWYLQNLGQGPELLIRYENEEAVDDSQLPKDRFSAERLKGVDSTLKIQPAELGDSAVYLCASSGLAGGRTGELFFGEGSRLTVL.

The chain combines TRBV12-3 or TRBV12-4 with TRBJ1-1, with D possibly TRBD1 on 5 matching bases. Trimming removed 6 bases at V and 3 bases at J, with 20 bases between. This CDR3 region has 16 residues. CDR3 nucleotide sequence: TGTGCCAGCAGCCCCCCGCCCCCAGGGTCCGACACTGAAGCTTTCTTT. It codes for CASSPPPPGSDTEAFF.

This sequence joins TRBV3-1 and TRBJ2-1, with TRBD1 as a possible D gene (5 bases). The CDR3 spans 15 residues. Germline values: CDR1 LGHDT, CDR2 YNNKEL (reference sequence). Trimming removed 1 base from V and 0 bases from J, with 7 bases in between. CDR3: CASSQAGSSYNEQFF. The CDR3, as DNA: TGTGCCAGCAGCCAAGCAGGGTCCTCCTACAATGAGCAGTTCTTC.

This clonotype was detected a few times. J is TRBJ2-5 and V is TRBV7-9, with 9 nucleotides matching TRBD2. The CDR3 has 12 amino acids. The germline CDR1 and CDR2 sequences are SEHNR and FQNEAQ (reference sequence). V lost 5 bases to trimming and J lost 12 bases; unmatched junction nucleotides: 7. CDR3 loop: CASSLGLAGKYF. The CDR3 DNA reads as TGTGCCAGCAGCCTGGGGCTAGCGGGGAAGTACTTC.

The genes are TRBV7-6 and TRBJ1-5; 7 bases match TRBD1. CDR1 and CDR2 (germline): SGHVS, FNYEAQ. Germline trimming cut 2 bases from V and 6 bases from J; bases unmatched to any gene: 7. This CDR3 is built from 15 residues. This chain's CDR3 is CASSLSAAGGQPQHF. CDR3 DNA sequence: TGTGCCAGCAGCTTATCAGCAGCAGGGGGTCAGCCCCAGCATTTT.